This entry features one TCR beta chain sequence. Its binding antigen is unknown. The input lacks base qualities; no much larger clone sits a single base away. The CDR3, from cysteine to phenylalanine, totals 13 residues. Only the CDR3 DNA is retained, 39 bases long and in frame from the first base. Via the germline V gene, CDR1 is KGHDR and CDR2 SFDVKD. V was cut back by 5 bases and J by 4 bases, leaving a gap of 8 bases between them. The reads were generated on an Illumina NovaSeq 6000. Using 5'RACE with constant-segment primers, TCRalpha and TCRbeta cDNA libraries were constructed, with sample barcodes and unique molecular identifiers added in the process. RNA was extracted from every sample with Trizol reagent. Amplification of the libraries took two PCR steps, and the second step added a second sample barcode plus Illumina TruSeq adapters. Libraries were sequenced on an Illumina NovaSeq with 2 x 150 bp paired-end reads. As for the original processing: Demultiplexing of reads and collapsing into UMI-guided consensus sequences were performed with migec v1.2.7. Using mixcr v2.1.11, UMI consensuses were aligned to TRA and TRB V and J templates and then assembled into clonotypes. Expanded or contracted clonotypes were those called significant by both edgeR and NoisET, with noise models trained on biological replicates. For edgeR calls, the cutoffs were a false discovery rate-adjusted p below 0.01 and a log2 fold-change threshold of 1. As an exploratory analysis of dynamics, max-normalized trajectories of the 1000 most abundant clonotypes were examined by PCA with hierarchical clustering. Each responding clone was given a CD4 or CD8 phenotype based on the CD4+ and CD8+ repertoires, which had been sequenced separately. The raw public data were reprocessed by TCRdb itself: fastp quality trimming at Q25, MiXCR clonotype calling, in-frame beta chains only. Every entry covers one CDR3 protein and lists the most common genes and DNA from its rows. TCRdb's processing, not the authors', yielded these V and J calls. The sample includes 100,000 to 150,000 distinct CDR3 sequences, with about 17% observed a single time. The ten biggest clones cover approximately 15% of the sample.

Ficoll-Paque density gradient centrifugation was used to isolate PBMCs. This specimen belongs to a study of T-cell memory formation after mild COVID-19 (dated by TCRdb to the early 2020s). Context from the whole study: TCR sequence clusters from the two donors were found to be largely donor specific. In a couple of donors, T-cell clones that expanded and contracted after mild COVID-19 were tracked by sequencing TCRalpha and TCRbeta repertoires over time. The cohort was made up of two young adult volunteers, one female and one male, who were previously healthy.

Broad study findings and their caveats: Some responding clones were detected in pre-infection memory, suggesting pre-existing cross-reactive memory T cells joined the SARS-CoV-2 response. Clones contracting from day 15 to 85 had balanced CD4/CD8 phenotypes, while a second wave expanding from day 15 to 37 was biased towards CD4+. Whether the second-wave clones peaking on day 37 were SARS-CoV-2 specific was not confirmed. The study covered only two mild cases, and larger cohorts including severe cases with pre-infection samples were considered necessary. Contracting CD4+ clones appeared mostly in the CM and EM memory subsets, whereas CD8+ clones were enriched in EMRA.

The sample taken for sequencing was PBMCs or a T cell subset sorted from them (not recorded which). The chain uses TRBV24-1 and TRBJ2-1, with a tentative D gene TRBD2 over 5 matching bases. The sequence came from an adult woman who had mild COVID-19 (a few samples of this study predate the infection). The sample titles of this study are shuffled in the database, so cell type and time point are left out; the donor was told from shared clones. The CDR3 region: CATSGTVYNEQFF. DNA sequence: TGTGCCACCAGTGGGACTGTGTACAATGAGCAGTTCTTC.